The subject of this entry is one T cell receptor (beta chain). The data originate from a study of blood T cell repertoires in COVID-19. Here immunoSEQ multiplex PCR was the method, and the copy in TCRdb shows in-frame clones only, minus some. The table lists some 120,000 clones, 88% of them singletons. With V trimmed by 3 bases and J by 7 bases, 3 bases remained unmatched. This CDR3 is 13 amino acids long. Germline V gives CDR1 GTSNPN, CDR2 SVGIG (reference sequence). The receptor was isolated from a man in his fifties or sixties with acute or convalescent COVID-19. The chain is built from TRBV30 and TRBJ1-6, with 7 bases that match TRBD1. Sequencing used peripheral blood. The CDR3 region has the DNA TGTGCCTGGAGACAGGGGTGGAATTCACCCCTCCACTTT. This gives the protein CAWRQGWNSPLHF.